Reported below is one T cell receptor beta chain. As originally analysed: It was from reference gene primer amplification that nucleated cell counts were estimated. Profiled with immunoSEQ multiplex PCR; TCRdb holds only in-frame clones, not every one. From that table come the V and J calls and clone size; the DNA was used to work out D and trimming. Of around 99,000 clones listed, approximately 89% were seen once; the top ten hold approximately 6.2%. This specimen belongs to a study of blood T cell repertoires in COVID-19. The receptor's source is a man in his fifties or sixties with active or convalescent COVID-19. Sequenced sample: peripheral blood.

This chain's CDR3 is CATSRVHSEKTQYF. The DNA for the CDR3 is TGTGCCACCAGCAGAGTTCATAGCGAAAAGACCCAGTACTTC. This chain connects TRBV15 to TRBJ2-5; tentative D call: TRBD2 (5 bases). V lost 1 base to trimming and J lost 6 bases, with 12 bases between them. The CDR3 extends over 14 amino acids. The germline V gene has CDR1 LNHNV and CDR2 YYDKDF (reference sequence).